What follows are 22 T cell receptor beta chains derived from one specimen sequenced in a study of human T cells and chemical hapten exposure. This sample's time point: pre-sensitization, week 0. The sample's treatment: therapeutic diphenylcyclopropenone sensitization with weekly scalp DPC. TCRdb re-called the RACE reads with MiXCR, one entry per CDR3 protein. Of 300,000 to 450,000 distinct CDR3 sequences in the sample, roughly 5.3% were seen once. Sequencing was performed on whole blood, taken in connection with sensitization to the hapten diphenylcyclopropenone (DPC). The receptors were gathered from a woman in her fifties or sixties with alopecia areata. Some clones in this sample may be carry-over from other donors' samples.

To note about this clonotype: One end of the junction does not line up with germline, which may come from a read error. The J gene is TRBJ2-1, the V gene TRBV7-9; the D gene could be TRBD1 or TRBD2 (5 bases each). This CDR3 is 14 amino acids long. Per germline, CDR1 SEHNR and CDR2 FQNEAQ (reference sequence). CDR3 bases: TGTGCCAGCAGCGGGGGACCTCACTACGATGAGCAGTTCTTC. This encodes CASSGGPHYDEQFF. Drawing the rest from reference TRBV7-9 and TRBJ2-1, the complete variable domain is DTGVSQNPRHKITKRGQNVTFRCDPISEHNRLYWYRQTLGQGPEFLTYFQNEAQLEKSRLLSDRFSAERPKGSFSTLEIQRTEQGDSAMYLCASSGGPHYDEQFFGPGTRLTVL.

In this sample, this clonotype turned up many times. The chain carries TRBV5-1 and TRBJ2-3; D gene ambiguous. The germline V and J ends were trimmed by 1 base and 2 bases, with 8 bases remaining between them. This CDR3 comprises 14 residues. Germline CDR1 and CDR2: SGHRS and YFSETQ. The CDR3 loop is CASSLKGPTDTQYF. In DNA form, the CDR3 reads TGCGCCAGCAGCTTGAAGGGTCCCACAGATACGCAGTATTTT.

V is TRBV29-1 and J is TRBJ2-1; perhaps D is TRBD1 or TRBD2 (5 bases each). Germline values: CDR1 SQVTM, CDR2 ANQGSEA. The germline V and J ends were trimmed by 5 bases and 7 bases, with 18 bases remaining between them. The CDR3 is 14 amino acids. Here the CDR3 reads CSVHPPGWGNEQFF. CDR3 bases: TGCAGCGTTCATCCCCCCGGCTGGGGGAATGAGCAGTTCTTC.

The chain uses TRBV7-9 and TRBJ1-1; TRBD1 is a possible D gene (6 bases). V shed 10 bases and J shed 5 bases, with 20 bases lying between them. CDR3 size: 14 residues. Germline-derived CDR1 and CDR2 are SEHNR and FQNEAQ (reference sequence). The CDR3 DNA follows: TGTGCCACCACCCCGGGTCCTAGGGGGACTGAAGCTTTCTTT. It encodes CATTPGPRGTEAFF.

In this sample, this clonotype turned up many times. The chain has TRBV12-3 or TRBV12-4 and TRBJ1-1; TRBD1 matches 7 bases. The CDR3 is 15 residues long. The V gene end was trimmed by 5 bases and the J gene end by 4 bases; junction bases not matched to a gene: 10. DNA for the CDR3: TGTGCCAGCAGTCCGCCGACAGGGCCGTTCACTGAAGCTTTCTTT. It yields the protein CASSPPTGPFTEAFF.

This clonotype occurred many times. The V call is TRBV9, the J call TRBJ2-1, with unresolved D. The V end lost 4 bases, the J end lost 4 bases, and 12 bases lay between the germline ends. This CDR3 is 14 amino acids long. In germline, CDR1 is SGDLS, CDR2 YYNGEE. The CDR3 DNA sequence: TGTGCCAGCAGCCCCGGTATATCTTACAATGAGCAGTTCTTC. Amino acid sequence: CASSPGISYNEQFF.

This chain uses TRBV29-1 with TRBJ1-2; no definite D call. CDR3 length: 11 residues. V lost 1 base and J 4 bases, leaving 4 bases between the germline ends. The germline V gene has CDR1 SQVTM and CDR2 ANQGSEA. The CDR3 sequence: CSVEGAYGYTF. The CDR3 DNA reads TGCAGCGTTGAAGGGGCCTATGGCTACACCTTC.

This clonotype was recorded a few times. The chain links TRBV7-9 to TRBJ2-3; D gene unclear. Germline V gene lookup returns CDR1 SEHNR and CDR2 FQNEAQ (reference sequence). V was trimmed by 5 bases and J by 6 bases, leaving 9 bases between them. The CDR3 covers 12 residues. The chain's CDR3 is CASSPVSDTQYF. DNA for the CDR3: TGTGCCAGCAGCCCCGTAAGCGATACGCAGTATTTT.

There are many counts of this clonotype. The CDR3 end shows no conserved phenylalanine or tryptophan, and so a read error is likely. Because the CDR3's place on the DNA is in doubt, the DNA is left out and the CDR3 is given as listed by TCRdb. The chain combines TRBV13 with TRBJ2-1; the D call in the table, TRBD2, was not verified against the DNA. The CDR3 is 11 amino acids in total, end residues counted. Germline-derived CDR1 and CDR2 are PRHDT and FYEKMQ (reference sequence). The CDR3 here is CASSLVGTSSL.

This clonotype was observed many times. This CDR3 is CASSQDGQGRSPLHF. The CDR3 region has the DNA TGTGCCAGCAGCCAAGACGGGCAGGGCAGGTCACCCCTCCACTTT. The rearrangement uses TRBV4-2 and TRBJ1-6; a possible D gene is TRBD1 (5 bases). Per germline, CDR1 LGHNA and CDR2 YNFKEQ. V lost 0 bases and J lost 10, with 13 bases in between. This CDR3 is built from 15 residues.

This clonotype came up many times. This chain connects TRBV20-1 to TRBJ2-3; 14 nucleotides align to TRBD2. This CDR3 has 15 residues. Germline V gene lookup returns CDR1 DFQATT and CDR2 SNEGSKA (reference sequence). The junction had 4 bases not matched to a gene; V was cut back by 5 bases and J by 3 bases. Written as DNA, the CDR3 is TGCAGTGCTCGGACTAGCGGGAGGAGGACAGATACGCAGTATTTT. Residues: CSARTSGRRTDTQYF.

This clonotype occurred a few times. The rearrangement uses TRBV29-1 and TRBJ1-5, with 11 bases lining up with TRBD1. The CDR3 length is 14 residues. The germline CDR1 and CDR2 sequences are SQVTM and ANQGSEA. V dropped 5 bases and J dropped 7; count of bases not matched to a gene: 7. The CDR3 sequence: CSVSGQGAGQPQHF. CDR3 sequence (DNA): TGCAGCGTTTCTGGACAGGGGGCAGGACAGCCCCAGCATTTT.

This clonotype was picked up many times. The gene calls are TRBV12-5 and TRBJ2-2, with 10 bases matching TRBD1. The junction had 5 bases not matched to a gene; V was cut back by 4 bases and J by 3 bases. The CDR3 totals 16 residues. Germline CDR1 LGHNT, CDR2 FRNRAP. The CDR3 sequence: CASGSDRGLDTGELFF. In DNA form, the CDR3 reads TGTGCTAGTGGTTCGGACAGGGGGTTGGACACCGGGGAGCTGTTTTTT.

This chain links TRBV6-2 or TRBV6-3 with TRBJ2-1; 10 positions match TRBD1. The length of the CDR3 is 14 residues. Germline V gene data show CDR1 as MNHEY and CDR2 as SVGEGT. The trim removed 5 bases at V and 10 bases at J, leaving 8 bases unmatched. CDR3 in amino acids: CASSSTGTGDEQFF. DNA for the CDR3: TGTGCCAGCAGTAGTACCGGGACAGGGGACGAGCAGTTCTTC.

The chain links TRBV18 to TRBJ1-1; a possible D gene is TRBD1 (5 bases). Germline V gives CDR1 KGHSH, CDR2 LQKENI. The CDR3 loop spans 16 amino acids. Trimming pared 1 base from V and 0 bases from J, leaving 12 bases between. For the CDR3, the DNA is TGTGCCAGCTCACCACTCGACAGCTACATGAACACTGAAGCTTTCTTT. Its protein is CASSPLDSYMNTEAFF.

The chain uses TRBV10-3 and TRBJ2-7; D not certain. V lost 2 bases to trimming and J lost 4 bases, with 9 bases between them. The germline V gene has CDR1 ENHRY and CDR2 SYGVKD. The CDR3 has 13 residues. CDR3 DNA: TGTGCCATCAGTGAGCGTCCGCAATACGAGCAGTACTTC. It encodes CAISERPQYEQYF.

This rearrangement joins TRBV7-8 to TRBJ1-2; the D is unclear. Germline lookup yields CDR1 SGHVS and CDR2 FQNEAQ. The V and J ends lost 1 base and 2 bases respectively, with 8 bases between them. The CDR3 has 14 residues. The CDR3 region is CASSLGHGNYGYTF. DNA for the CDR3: TGTGCCAGCAGCTTAGGTCACGGGAACTATGGCTACACCTTC.

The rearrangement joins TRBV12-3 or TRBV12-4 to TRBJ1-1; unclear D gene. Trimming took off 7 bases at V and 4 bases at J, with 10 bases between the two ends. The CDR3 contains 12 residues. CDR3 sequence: CASKWGVTEAFF. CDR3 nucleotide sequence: TGTGCCAGCAAATGGGGTGTCACTGAAGCTTTCTTT.

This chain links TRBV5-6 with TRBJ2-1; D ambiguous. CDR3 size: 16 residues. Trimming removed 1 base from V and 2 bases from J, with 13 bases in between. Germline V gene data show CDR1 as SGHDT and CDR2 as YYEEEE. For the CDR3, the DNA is TGTGCCAGCAGCTTGTACTCGCAAGACCCCTACAATGAGCAGTTCTTC. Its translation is CASSLYSQDPYNEQFF.

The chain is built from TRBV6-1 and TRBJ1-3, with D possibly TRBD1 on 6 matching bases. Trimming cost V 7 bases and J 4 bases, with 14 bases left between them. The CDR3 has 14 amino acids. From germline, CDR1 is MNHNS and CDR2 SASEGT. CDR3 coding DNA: TGTGCCAGCACCAACTGGGGGCTCGGAAACACCATATATTTT. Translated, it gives CASTNWGLGNTIYF.

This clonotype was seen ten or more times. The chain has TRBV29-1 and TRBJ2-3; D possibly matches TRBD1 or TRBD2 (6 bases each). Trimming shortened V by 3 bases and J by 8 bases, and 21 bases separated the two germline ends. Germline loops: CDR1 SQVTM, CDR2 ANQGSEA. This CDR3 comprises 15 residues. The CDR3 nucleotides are TGCAGCGTTGATTGGGGGGCTCAGGCCGGAGGTACGCAGTATTTT. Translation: CSVDWGAQAGGTQYF.

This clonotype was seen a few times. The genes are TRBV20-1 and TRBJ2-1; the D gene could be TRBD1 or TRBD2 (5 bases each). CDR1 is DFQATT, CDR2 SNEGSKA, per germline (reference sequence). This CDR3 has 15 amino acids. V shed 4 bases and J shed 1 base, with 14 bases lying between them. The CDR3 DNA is TGCAGTGCTAATCGACAGCGGTTATCCTACAATGAGCAGTTCTTC. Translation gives CSANRQRLSYNEQFF.